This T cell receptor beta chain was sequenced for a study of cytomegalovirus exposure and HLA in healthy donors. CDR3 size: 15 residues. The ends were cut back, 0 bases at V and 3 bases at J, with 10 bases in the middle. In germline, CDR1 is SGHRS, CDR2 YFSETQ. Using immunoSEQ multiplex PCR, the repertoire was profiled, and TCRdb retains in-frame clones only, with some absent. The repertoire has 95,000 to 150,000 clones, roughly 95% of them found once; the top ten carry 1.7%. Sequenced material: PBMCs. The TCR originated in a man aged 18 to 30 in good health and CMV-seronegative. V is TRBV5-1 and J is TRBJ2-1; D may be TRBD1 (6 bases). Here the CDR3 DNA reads TGCGCCAGCAGCTTGGAAGGGACACACTACAATGAGCAGTTCTTC. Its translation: CASSLEGTHYNEQFF.